The 27 T cell receptor beta chains reported below all come from one sample, sequenced in a study of blood T cell repertoires in COVID-19 (dated by TCRdb to about 2020). Receptor amplification or capture employed the immunoSEQ multiplex PCR assay. Sourced from immuneACCESS, this table was stored by TCRdb with only in-frame sequences that have V and J called. A share of the clones is absent; for the studies checked, an unresolved V gene accounts for under half, and the remainder has no known explanation. Counted in this sample were 200,000 or so clones; almost 85% of them appeared once. Of the sample, 6.9% falls within the top ten clones. Sequencing used peripheral blood. These receptors all come from a human donor with acute or convalescent COVID-19. The donor label of this sample is uncertain.

This clone was detected only a few times. V and J are TRBV11-2 and TRBJ2-7, with a weak D call TRBD1 (5 bases). V was clipped by 1 base and J by 3 bases, with 13 bases between them. The CDR3 has 15 amino acids. The germline V gene has CDR1 SGHAT and CDR2 FQNNGV. CDR3 nucleotides: TGTGCCAGCAGCTTAGCGGCAGGGAAAATCTACGAGCAGTACTTC. Residues: CASSLAAGKIYEQYF.

The chain has TRBV7-3 and TRBJ2-5; no clear D. Germline values: CDR1 SGHTA, CDR2 FQGTGA. The CDR3 covers 13 residues. Trimming took off 2 bases at V and 5 bases at J, with 9 bases between the two ends. The CDR3 DNA sequence: TGTGCCAGCAGCTTAGTCGCCCGGGAGACCCAGTACTTC. It is translated as CASSLVARETQYF.

V is TRBV7-3 and J is TRBJ2-1; TRBD2 matches 8 bases. Germline CDR1 and CDR2: SGHTA and FQGTGA. Unmatched junction bases numbered 1, after V lost 5 bases and J lost 7 bases. CDR3 size: 12 residues. The chain's CDR3 is CASSTGGNEQFF. The DNA for the CDR3 is TGTGCCAGCAGCACGGGGGGGAATGAGCAGTTCTTC.

This CDR3 is CSALDSSGANVLTF. The CDR3 DNA sequence: TGCAGCGCTTTAGACAGCTCTGGGGCCAACGTCCTGACTTTC. The genes are TRBV29-1 and TRBJ2-6; D is possibly TRBD1 (5 bases). The germline V gene has CDR1 SQVTM and CDR2 ANQGSEA. V lost 7 bases and J 0 bases, leaving 10 bases between the germline ends. The CDR3 consists of 14 residues.

The chain has TRBV7-9 and TRBJ2-5, with 9 bases fitting TRBD2. Germline CDR1 reads SEHNR; CDR2 reads FQNEAQ (reference sequence). The CDR3 length is 15 residues. V trimming: 5 bases; J trimming: 5 bases; junction bases outside the gene matches: 9. CDR3 nucleotide sequence: TGTGCCAGCAGCACGCTAGCGGGAAGGGCGGAGACCCAGTACTTC. Translated: CASSTLAGRAETQYF.

This clone was seen more than once but under ten times. CDR3: CASSPTGGTNYGYTF. CDR3 coding DNA: TGTGCCAGCAGCCCGACAGGGGGAACTAACTATGGCTACACCTTC. This chain connects TRBV7-2 to TRBJ1-2; 9 positions match TRBD1. This CDR3 spans 15 amino acids. Trimming cost V 5 bases and J 0 bases; bases outside gene matches: 4. Germline CDR1 and CDR2: SGHTA and FQGNSA.

This chain joins TRBV7-8 and TRBJ2-1; D unclear. Germline V CDR1 and CDR2: SGHVS, FQNEAQ. This CDR3 is 13 amino acids long. The V end lost 3 bases, the J end lost 4 bases, and 7 bases lay between the germline ends. DNA of the CDR3: TGTGCCAGCAGCTTCCGTCAGTACAATGAGCAGTTCTTC. The encoded protein is CASSFRQYNEQFF.

A word on this clone: With a far larger clone one base away, a read error is the likely cause. The V gene is TRBV7-8, the J gene TRBJ2-2, with 7 nucleotides matching TRBD2. The germline CDR1 and CDR2 sequences are SGHVS and FQNEAQ. The CDR3 spans 14 residues. The ends lost 6 bases at V and 4 bases at J; junction bases unmatched: 5. This chain's CDR3 is CASRPGLSTGELFF. The CDR3 bases are TGTGCCAGCAGGCCGGGACTATCCACCGGGGAGCTGTTTTTT.

The chain combines TRBV3-1 (or the pseudogene TRBV3-2) with TRBJ1-1; D is perhaps TRBD1 (5 bases). V lost 0 bases to trimming and J lost 5 bases, with 16 bases between them. Germline assignment: CDR1 LGHDT and CDR2 YNNKEL (reference sequence). This CDR3 spans 16 amino acids. CDR3 bases: TGTGCCAGCAGCCAAGATATTGGGGCTCGAACTACTGAAGCTTTCTTT. This translates into CASSQDIGARTTEAFF.

The chain combines TRBV27 with TRBJ1-5; D call uncertain. Germline assignment: CDR1 MNHEY and CDR2 SMNVEV (reference sequence). The CDR3 covers 14 residues. The ends were cut back, 5 bases at V and 4 bases at J, with 12 bases in the middle. The CDR3, as DNA: TGTGCCAGCAGTCTTGAGCCACTGAATCAGCCCCAGCATTTT. It translates to CASSLEPLNQPQHF.

This rearrangement joins TRBV30 to TRBJ1-2, with 7 bases matching TRBD1. The V segment lost 8 bases and the J segment 5 bases; nucleotides outside the gene matches: 14. The CDR3 totals 14 residues. The germline gives CDR1 GTSNPN, CDR2 SVGIG (reference sequence). As DNA, the CDR3 is TGTGCCGGCCGAGGACAGGTCTCCCTTTATGGCTACACCTTC. It encodes CAGRGQVSLYGYTF.

The J gene is TRBJ2-1, the V gene TRBV19; TRBD2 matches 7 bases. V dropped 0 bases and J dropped 4; count of bases not matched to a gene: 6. The CDR3 has 16 residues. Germline V gene data show CDR1 as LNHDA and CDR2 as SQIVND (reference sequence). CDR3 loop: CASSIDTSGVYNEQFF. Here the CDR3 DNA reads TGTGCCAGTAGTATAGATACCAGCGGGGTTTACAATGAGCAGTTCTTC.

The rearrangement links TRBV7-8 to TRBJ1-5; no definite D call. CDR1 and CDR2 (germline): SGHVS, FQNEAQ. The V and J ends lost 5 bases and 4 bases respectively, with 6 bases between them. The CDR3 totals 12 residues. CDR3 coding DNA: TGTGCCAGCAGCCCCGGTAATCAGCCCCAGCATTTT. Encoded protein: CASSPGNQPQHF.

This rearrangement joins TRBV7-9 to TRBJ1-5; 8 nucleotides align to TRBD1. Germline CDR1 is SEHNR and CDR2 is FQNEAQ (reference sequence). V lost 2 bases and J lost 6; bases outside the gene matches: 3. The CDR3 is made up of 14 amino acids. The CDR3 here is CASSLSGGGQPQHF. CDR3 nucleotides: TGTGCCAGCAGCTTATCAGGGGGCGGTCAGCCCCAGCATTTT.

This clone has just a few counts. The chain carries TRBV28 and TRBJ1-2; TRBD1 might be the D (6 bases). There are 14 residues in the CDR3. Deletions cut 8 bases from V and 8 bases from J, with 21 bases between. Germline CDR1 and CDR2: MDHEN and SYDVKM. The DNA of the CDR3 is TGTGCCAGCCAACCTGAACGAACAGGGCCCGGCTACACCTTC. Its translation: CASQPERTGPGYTF.

The chain uses TRBV7-2 and TRBJ2-7; D perhaps matches TRBD2 (6 bases). V lost 3 bases to trimming and J lost 3 bases, with 9 bases between them. The CDR3 runs 13 residues. Germline V gene data show CDR1 as SGHTA and CDR2 as FQGNSA. CDR3: CASSFQEGYEQYF. Written as DNA, the CDR3 is TGTGCCAGCAGCTTCCAGGAGGGCTACGAGCAGTACTTC.

The chain combines TRBV27 with TRBJ2-2; 9 bases are a match to TRBD2. CDR1 is MNHEY, CDR2 SMNVEV, per germline (reference sequence). The ends lost 4 bases at V and 6 bases at J; junction bases unmatched: 6. CDR3 size: 15 residues. For the CDR3, the DNA is TGTGCCAGCAGTTATCGGACTAGCGTGCCCGGGGAGCTGTTTTTT. Protein: CASSYRTSVPGELFF.

The rearrangement links TRBV21-1 to TRBJ1-1; the table names TRBD1, a call not compared with the DNA. TRBV21-1 corresponds to a pseudogene. The CDR3 has 12 residues. CDR3: CASSRGGTEAFF. In nucleotides, the CDR3 is TGTGCCAGCAGCAGGGGCGGTACTGAAGCTTTCTTT.

The CDR3 nucleotides read TGTGCCAGCAGCCAGGGGGGAAGTGGAGAGACCCAGTACTTC. Translation gives CASSQGGSGETQYF. The V gene is TRBV9, the J gene TRBJ2-5; tentative D call: TRBD1 (7 bases). The CDR3 runs to 14 residues. Germline V gives CDR1 SGDLS, CDR2 YYNGEE. The V and J ends lost 4 bases and 4 bases respectively, with 14 bases between them.

This clone was observed a handful of times. The rearrangement uses TRBV5-1 and TRBJ2-1; 14 nucleotides match TRBD2. Germline V lookup: CDR1 SGHRS, CDR2 YFSETQ. There are 20 residues in the CDR3. After removal of 0 bases from V and 2 bases from J, the junction contained 10 bases not matched to a gene. CDR3 in amino acids: CASSLGAGTSGRRAYNEQFF. The DNA of the CDR3 is TGCGCCAGCAGCTTGGGGGCCGGGACTAGCGGGAGACGGGCCTACAATGAGCAGTTCTTC.

V gene TRBV18 combines with J gene TRBJ2-1; the match to TRBD2 covers 9 bases. The V and J ends lost 1 base and 8 bases, in that order; junction bases with no gene match: 12. CDR1 is KGHSH, CDR2 LQKENI, per germline. CDR3 length: 17 residues. CDR3 DNA: TGTGCCAGCTCACCACGGTCGCAGCTAGCGGGACCGGATGAGCAGTTCTTC. Translated, it gives CASSPRSQLAGPDEQFF.

The chain links TRBV9 to TRBJ1-2, with D uncertain. This CDR3 has 14 amino acids. Trimming cost V 0 bases and J 0 bases, with 6 bases left between them. CDR1 and CDR2 from the germline V gene are SGDLS and YYNGEE. Here the CDR3 reads CASSVATANYGYTF. The CDR3 coding sequence is TGTGCCAGCAGCGTAGCCACAGCTAACTATGGCTACACCTTC.

The V gene is TRBV6-5, the J gene TRBJ1-1; 7 nucleotides agree with TRBD1. This CDR3 spans 14 amino acids. The germline V gene has CDR1 MNHEY and CDR2 SVGAGI. V shed 6 bases and J 0 bases; nucleotides not matched to a gene: 4. CDR3 sequence: CASSRGTVNTEAFF. For the CDR3, the DNA is TGTGCCAGCAGCCGCGGGACAGTGAACACTGAAGCTTTCTTT.

The genes are TRBV14 and TRBJ2-7, with D uncertain. Germline CDR1 and CDR2: SGHDN and FVKESK. The V and J ends lost 2 bases and 4 bases respectively, with 6 bases between them. The CDR3 extends over 12 amino acids. The CDR3 bases are TGTGCCAGCAGCCAAAGCTGGTACGAGCAGTACTTC. It codes for CASSQSWYEQYF.

The chain couples TRBV11-2 to TRBJ1-2; D may be TRBD1 (6 bases). The CDR3 is 14 amino acids. Per the germline V gene, CDR1 is SGHAT and CDR2 is FQNNGV. Trimming removed 2 bases from V and 4 bases from J, with 11 bases in between. CDR3 sequence: CASSLYGTTYGYTF. DNA of the CDR3: TGTGCCAGCAGCTTATATGGGACAACCTATGGCTACACCTTC.

This chain joins TRBV5-4 and TRBJ2-7; D is possibly TRBD2 (6 bases). CDR1 and CDR2 (germline): SGHNT, YYREEE (reference sequence). This CDR3 comprises 14 residues. Trimming stripped 4 bases from V and 2 bases from J, with 13 bases between. CDR3 in DNA: TGTGCCAGCAGCAGCCCCGGGGGAACCTACGAGCAGTACTTC. Its protein product is CASSSPGGTYEQYF.

This rearrangement joins TRBV5-1 to TRBJ1-2, with TRBD1 as a possible D gene (5 bases). The germline V and J ends were trimmed by 3 bases and 2 bases, with 14 bases remaining between them. Germline CDR1 is SGHRS and CDR2 is YFSETQ. The length of the CDR3 is 15 residues. As DNA, the CDR3 is TGCGCCAGCAGCTCCCTGGTGGGGGGAAACTATGGCTACACCTTC. Protein sequence: CASSSLVGGNYGYTF.